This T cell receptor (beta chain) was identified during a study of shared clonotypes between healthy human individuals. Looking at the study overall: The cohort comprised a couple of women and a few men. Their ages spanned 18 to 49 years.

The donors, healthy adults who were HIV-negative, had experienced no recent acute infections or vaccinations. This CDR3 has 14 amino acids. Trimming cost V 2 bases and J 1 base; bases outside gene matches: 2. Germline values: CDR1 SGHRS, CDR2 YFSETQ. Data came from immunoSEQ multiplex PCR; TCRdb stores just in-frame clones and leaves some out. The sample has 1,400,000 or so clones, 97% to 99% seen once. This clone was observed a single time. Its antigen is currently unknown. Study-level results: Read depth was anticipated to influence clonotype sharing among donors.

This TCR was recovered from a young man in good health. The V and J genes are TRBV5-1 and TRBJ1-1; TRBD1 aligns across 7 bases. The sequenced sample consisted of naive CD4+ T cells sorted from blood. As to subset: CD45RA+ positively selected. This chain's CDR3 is CASSFGTANTEAFF. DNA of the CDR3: TGCGCCAGCAGCTTTGGGACAGCGAACACTGAAGCTTTCTTT. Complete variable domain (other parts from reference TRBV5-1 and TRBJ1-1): KAGVTQTPRYLIKTRGQQVTLSCSPISGHRSVSWYQQTPGQGLQFLFEYFSETQRNKGNFPGRFSGRQFSNSRSEMNVSTLELGDSALYLCASSFGTANTEAFFGQGTRLTVV.